This T cell receptor beta chain was retrieved from a study of blood T cell repertoires in COVID-19. About the study: Nucleic acid was either cDNA or gDNA, and it came from T cells, B-cell-depleted T cells, or PBMCs.

As originally analysed: It was from reference gene primer amplification that nucleated cell counts were estimated. Profiling relied on immunoSEQ multiplex PCR, and the TCRdb table lists in-frame clones only, not all of them. That table gives V, J and clone size, and the DNA gave D and trimming. Of around 280,000 clones in the sample, almost 90% were seen once. The V end was cut by 3 bases, the J end by 5 bases, with 14 bases between. CDR1 and CDR2 from the germline V gene are DFQATT and SNEGSKA (reference sequence). The CDR3 runs 13 residues. Those who participated ranged in age from 18 to 89 years and resided in 20 to 30 US areas.

The sequenced sample consisted of PBMCs or T cells enriched from blood (not recorded which). This sequence was found in a woman aged 18-29 years with acute COVID-19. The gene calls are TRBV20-1 and TRBJ2-7; D may be TRBD1 (6 bases). CDR3 sequence (DNA): TGCAGTGCTAGTCCCCAGGGGATGAACGAGCAGTACTTC. Encoded protein: CSASPQGMNEQYF.